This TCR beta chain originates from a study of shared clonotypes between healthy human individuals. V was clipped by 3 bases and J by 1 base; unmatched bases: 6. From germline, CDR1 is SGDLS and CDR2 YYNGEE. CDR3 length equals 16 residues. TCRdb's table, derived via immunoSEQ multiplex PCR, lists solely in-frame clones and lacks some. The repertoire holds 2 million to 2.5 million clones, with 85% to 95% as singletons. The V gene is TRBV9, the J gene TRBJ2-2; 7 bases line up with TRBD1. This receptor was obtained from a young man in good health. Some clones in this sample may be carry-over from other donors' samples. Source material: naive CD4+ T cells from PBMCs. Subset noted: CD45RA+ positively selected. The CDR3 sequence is CASSAMGTVNTGELFF. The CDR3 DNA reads TGTGCCAGCAGCGCCATGGGGACAGTGAACACCGGGGAGCTGTTTTTT. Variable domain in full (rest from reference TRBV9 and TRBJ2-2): DSGVTQTPKHLITATGQRVTLRCSPRSGDLSVYWYQQSLDQGLQFLIQYYNGEERAKGNILERFSAQQFPDLHSELNLSSLELGDSALYFCASSAMGTVNTGELFFGEGSRLTVL.